The clone carrying this TCR beta chain was observed a few times. What it binds is not known. This sample was included in a study of blood T cells in healthy people across ages. Samples each had at least 5 micrograms of total RNA extracted. Next came a second PCR, run for about 6 to 12 cycles, which used a sample-barcoded 5' primer along with a J-beta primer mix. TCRdb used MiXCR to reprocess the 5' RACE reads, holding one entry per CDR3 protein. This table holds 600,000 to 850,000 distinct CDR3 sequences, more than 20% found once. Per the germline V gene, CDR1 is SQVTM and CDR2 is ANQGSEA. This CDR3 is built from 12 residues. V dropped 5 bases and J dropped 6 bases, with 13 bases sitting between them. Overall study findings and caveats: A greater number of naive CD4+ cells and higher diversity distinguished long-lived donors from aged donors.

The same data also contributed to another study, on T cells of mothers and their children. This second study notes: With the M1S primer of the second PCR, sample barcodes and 2-4 random nucleotides were added. None of the identified T cell clones proved to be persistent microchimeric clones.

The chain links TRBV29-1 to TRBJ2-5, with D maybe TRBD2 (5 bases). The specimen sequenced was blood. The source is a boy aged 5-17 years in good health. The CDR3 region is CSVTRDDQTQYF. The DNA for the CDR3 is TGCAGCGTTACGAGGGATGATCAGACCCAGTACTTC.